Listed below are T cell receptor beta chains from one sample, sequenced in a study of CD8+ T cells in alopecia areata. Repertoires were generated with immunoSEQ multiplex PCR, while TCRdb's copy carries only in-frame clones and drops some. The table records roughly 250,000 clones, about two thirds of them present only once. Sequences were derived from CD4+ T cells sorted from blood, sampled at week 0. These receptors were taken from a human donor with alopecia areata. CDR3s include the opening cysteine and the closing phenylalanine or tryptophan. D genes are given only for firm matches. Part of the rows lack a size; the others show once, few, many or a class for expanded clones.

J | D | size | V | DNA | CDR3
TRBJ2-2 | - | - | TRBV30 | TGTGCCTGGAGTTTAATCAGGGGGGGCACCGGGGAGCTGTTTTTT | CAWSLIRGGTGELFF
TRBJ2-3 | - | - | TRBV30 | TGTGCCTGGAGTATTGGGCAGACTAGCACAGATACGCAGTATTTT | CAWSIGQTSTDTQYF
TRBJ2-7 | TRBD1 | few | TRBV29-1 | TGCAGCGTGCGGGGACAGGTCTACGAGCAGTACTTC | CSVRGQVYEQYF
TRBJ1-2 | - | few | TRBV25-1 | TGTGCCAGCACACAGGGTAAGGATGGCTACACCTTC | CASTQGKDGYTF
TRBJ2-3 | TRBD2 | - | TRBV5-1 | TGCGCCAGCAGCTGGGGGACTAGCGAGGATACGCAGTATTTT | CASSWGTSEDTQYF
TRBJ1-2 | - | - | TRBV2 | TGTGCCAGCAGGCCAGACAACTATGGCTACACCTTC | CASRPDNYGYTF
TRBJ2-7 | TRBD1 | - | TRBV4-1 | TGCGCCAGCAGCCCCTTGGGACAGAGAAGCTCCTACGAGCAGTACTTC | CASSPLGQRSSYEQYF
TRBJ2-5 | - | - | TRBV7-9 | TGTGCCAGCACCCAACGAGGCGGCCTTGAAGAGACCCAGTACTTC | CASTQRGGLEETQYF
TRBJ2-1 | - | few | TRBV15 | TGTGCCACCAGCAGACGGGGGGCGGGGCCCATCCATGAGCAGTTCTTC | CATSRRGAGPIHEQFF
TRBJ1-2 | - | - | TRBV18 | TGTGCCAGCTCACCTCCCGGGACTACAAACTATGGCTACACCTTC | CASSPPGTTNYGYTF
TRBJ1-1 | - | - | TRBV30 | TGTGCCTGGAGTGTATTGTTTGAAGCTTTCTTT | CAWSVLFEAFF
TRBJ1-1 | TRBD1 | few | TRBV9 | TGTGCCAGCAGCGTCTCGCGGGACAGGGTTTCGAGAGCTTTCTTT | CASSVSRDRVSRAFF
TRBJ2-3 | - | few | TRBV10-3 | TGTGCCATCGGAGAGAGAGGCACAGATACGCAGTATTTT | CAIGERGTDTQYF
TRBJ1-2 | - | - | TRBV2 | TGTGCCAGCAGTGGCCAGAGCTTCTATGGCTACACCTTC | CASSGQSFYGYTF
TRBJ2-7 | - | - | TRBV6-5 | TGTGCCAGCAGTTACGATCAGACAGGAAACTACGAGCAGTACTTC | CASSYDQTGNYEQYF
TRBJ2-1 | - | - | TRBV10-1 | TGCGCCAGCAGCAGGGATCGGGAGCAGTTCTTC | CASSRDREQFF
TRBJ1-1 | - | - | TRBV21-1 | TGTGCCAGCAGCATACGGCAGGGGGTATGGAACACTGAAGCTTTCTTT | CASSIRQGVWNTEAFF
TRBJ2-7 | - | - | TRBV29-1 | TGCAGCGCCCGGGGGTCCTACGAGCAGTACTTC | CSARGSYEQYF
TRBJ1-6 | - | - | TRBV7-3 | TGTGCCAGCAGCCTGACAGGTCATAATTCACCCCTCCACTTT | CASSLTGHNSPLHF
TRBJ2-5 | TRBD1 | once | TRBV2 | TGTGCCCCGGGACAGGGGGCGACGGGGGAGACCCAGTACTTC | CAPGQGATGETQYF
TRBJ1-4 | - | - | TRBV19 | TGTGCCAGTAGTCTCCCCCAGTATCGGGAGTCAGTTGAAAAACTGTTTTTT | CASSLPQYRESVEKLFF
TRBJ1-1 | TRBD1 | - | TRBV29-1 | TGCAGCGTTGCCGACAGGGTCGTGGGCACTGAAGCTTTCTTT | CSVADRVVGTEAFF
TRBJ2-3 | - | few | TRBV29-1 | TGCAGCGTTGAGGATTTCACAGATACGCAGTATTTT | CSVEDFTDTQYF
TRBJ2-5 | - | - | TRBV11-2 | TGTGCCAGCAGCTCATGGAGTCAAGAGACCCAGTACTTC | CASSSWSQETQYF
TRBJ2-1 | - | - | TRBV20-1 | TGCAGTGCACAGTACAATGAGCAGTTCTTC | CSAQYNEQFF
TRBJ1-2 | - | - | TRBV30 | TGTGCCTGGAGTCAGGGTCTAAGGGGCTACACCTTC | CAWSQGLRGYTF
TRBJ2-7 | - | - | TRBV29-1 | TGCAGCGTTCGGGACGGGTACGAGCAGTACTTC | CSVRDGYEQYF
TRBJ2-7 | - | - | TRBV30 | TGTGCCTGGAGTGTATTGATGGGGGCGCGGTACGAGCAGTACTTC | CAWSVLMGARYEQYF
TRBJ2-7 | TRBD1 | - | TRBV10-3 | TGTGCCATCAGTGAAGAGAGGGCAGGGGGCTACGAGCAGTACTTC | CAISEERAGGYEQYF
TRBJ1-5 | - | - | TRBV15 | TGTGCCACCAGCAGAGAGGGAGATAGCAATCAGCCCCAGCATTTT | CATSREGDSNQPQHF
TRBJ2-7 | - | - | TRBV7-9 | TGTGCCAGCAGCCCCCGGGTTTACTCCTACGAGCAGTACTTC | CASSPRVYSYEQYF
TRBJ2-5 | - | - | TRBV7-9 | TGTGCCAGCAGCGTAGGCTTCCGGGGGAACCAAGAGACCCAGTACTTC | CASSVGFRGNQETQYF
TRBJ2-1 | - | few | TRBV4-1 | TGCGCCAGCAGCCAAGAGGTCGGGCAGACCTACAATGAGCAGTTCTTC | CASSQEVGQTYNEQFF
TRBJ2-2 | - | once | TRBV29-1 | TGCACCGCCAGCAGGGGTAGCACCGGGGAGCTGTTTTTT | CTASRGSTGELFF
TRBJ1-2 | - | - | TRBV7-2 | TGTGCCAGCAGCTTACGGCAGCCCTATGGCTACACCTTC | CASSLRQPYGYTF
TRBJ2-7 | - | - | TRBV7-9 | TGTGCCAGCAGCAAGTCACAGGGATACTACGAGCAGTACTTC | CASSKSQGYYEQYF
TRBJ2-5 | - | - | TRBV18 | TGTGCCAGCTCACCAACGCATCAAGAGACCCAGTACTTC | CASSPTHQETQYF
TRBJ2-5 | - | - | TRBV7-8 | TGTGCCAGCGGTCGGCGAGAGGAGACCCAGTACTTC | CASGRREETQYF
TRBJ2-1 | TRBD2 | - | TRBV5-1 | TGCGCCAGCAGCTTGACTAGCGGGGCCAATGAGCAGTTCTTC | CASSLTSGANEQFF
TRBJ2-5 | TRBD1 | - | TRBV2 | TGTGCCAGCAGGAAGGACAGGGGAGAGACCCAGTACTTC | CASRKDRGETQYF
TRBJ2-3 | - | - | TRBV7-9 | TGTGCCAGCAGCCTTAGCGTAGATACGCAGTATTTT | CASSLSVDTQYF
TRBJ2-5 | TRBD1 | - | TRBV15 | TGTGCCACCAGCAGCGCCCGGTTGGGGACAGGGCCCTCGGAGACCCAGTACTTC | CATSSARLGTGPSETQYF